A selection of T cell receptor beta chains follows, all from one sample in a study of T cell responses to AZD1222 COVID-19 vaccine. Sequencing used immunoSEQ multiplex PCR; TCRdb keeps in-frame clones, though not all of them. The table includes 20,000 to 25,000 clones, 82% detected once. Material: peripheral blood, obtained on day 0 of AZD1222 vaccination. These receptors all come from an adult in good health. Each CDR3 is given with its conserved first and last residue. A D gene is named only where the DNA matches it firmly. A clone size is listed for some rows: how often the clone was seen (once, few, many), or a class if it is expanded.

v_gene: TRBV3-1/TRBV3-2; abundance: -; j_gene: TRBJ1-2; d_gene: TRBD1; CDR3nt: TGTGCCAGCAGCCAAGACGACCTGGGAGGGACAGGGGGCGCGATTGGCTACACCTTC; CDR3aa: CASSQDDLGGTGGAIGYTF
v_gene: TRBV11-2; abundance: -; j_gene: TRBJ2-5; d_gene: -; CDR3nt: TGTGCCAGCAGCCTGGTGGGGCCGGAGACCCAGTACTTC; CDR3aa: CASSLVGPETQYF
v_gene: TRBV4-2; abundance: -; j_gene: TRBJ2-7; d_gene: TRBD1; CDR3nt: TGTGCCAGCAGCCAGGGACAGGGGGCTCAAGAGCAGTACTTC; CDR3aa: CASSQGQGAQEQYF
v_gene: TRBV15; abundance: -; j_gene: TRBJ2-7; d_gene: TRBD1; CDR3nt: TGTGCCACCAAACCGGACAGGCATGCCTACGAGCAGTACTTC; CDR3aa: CATKPDRHAYEQYF
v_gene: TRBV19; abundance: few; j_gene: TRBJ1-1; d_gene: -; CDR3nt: TGTGCCAGTAGAAATACCTGGGGCGCTGAAGCTTTCTTT; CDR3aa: CASRNTWGAEAFF
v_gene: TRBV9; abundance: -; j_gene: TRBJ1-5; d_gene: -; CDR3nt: TGTGCCAGCAGCGGGGACGGGTATCAGCCCCAGCATTTT; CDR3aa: CASSGDGYQPQHF
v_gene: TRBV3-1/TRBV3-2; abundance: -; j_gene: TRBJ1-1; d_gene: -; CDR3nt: TGTGCCAGCAGCCGAGCAGGGACGGTGAACACTGAAGCTTTCTTT; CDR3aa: CASSRAGTVNTEAFF
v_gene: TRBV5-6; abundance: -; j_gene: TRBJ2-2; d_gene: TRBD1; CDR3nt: TGTGCCAGCAGCTTGGTGGGACAGGGGTCCGGGGAGCTGTTTTTT; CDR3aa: CASSLVGQGSGELFF
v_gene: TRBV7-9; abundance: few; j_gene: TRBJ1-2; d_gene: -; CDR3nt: TGTGCCAGCAGCAGGGCTGGGGCGTCTTCGGGTGGCTACACCTTC; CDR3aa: CASSRAGASSGGYTF
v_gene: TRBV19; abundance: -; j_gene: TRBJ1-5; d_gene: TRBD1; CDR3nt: TGTGCCAGTAGTGGAGGGACAGGCGGGGGTGATCAGCCCCAGCATTTT; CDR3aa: CASSGGTGGGDQPQHF
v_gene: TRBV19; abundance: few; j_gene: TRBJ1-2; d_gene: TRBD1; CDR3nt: TGTGCCAGTAGTATTAGAAAGGGGGCGAACTATGGCTACACCTTC; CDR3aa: CASSIRKGANYGYTF
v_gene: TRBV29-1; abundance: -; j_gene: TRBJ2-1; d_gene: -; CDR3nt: TGCAGCGTTGAGGGCGGAGAATCCGCCTACAATGAGCAGTTCTTC; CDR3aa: CSVEGGESAYNEQFF
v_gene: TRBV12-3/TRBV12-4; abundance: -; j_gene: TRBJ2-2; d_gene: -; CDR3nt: TGTGCCAGCAGCCTAGGCGTCGGGGAGCTGTTTTTT; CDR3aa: CASSLGVGELFF
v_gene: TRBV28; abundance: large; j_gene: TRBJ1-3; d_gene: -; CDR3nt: TGTGCCAGCAGTTGGGACATCTACACCATATATTTT; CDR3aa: CASSWDIYTIYF
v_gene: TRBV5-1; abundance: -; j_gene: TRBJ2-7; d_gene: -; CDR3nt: TGCGCCAGCAGCTGGACGGGCCCGGGGTACGAGCAGTACTTC; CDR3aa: CASSWTGPGYEQYF
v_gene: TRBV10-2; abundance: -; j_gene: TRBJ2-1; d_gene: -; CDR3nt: TGCGCCAGCAGCGACGAGTCCTACAATGAGCAGTTCTTC; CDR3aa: CASSDESYNEQFF
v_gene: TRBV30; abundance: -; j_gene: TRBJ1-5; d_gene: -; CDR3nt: TGTGCCTGGAGTTTCTATAGCAATCAGCCCCAGCATTTT; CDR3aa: CAWSFYSNQPQHF
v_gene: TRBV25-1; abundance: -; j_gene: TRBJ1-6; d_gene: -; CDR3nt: TGTGCCAGCAGTGAGGCCTATAATTCACCCCTCCACTTT; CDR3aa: CASSEAYNSPLHF
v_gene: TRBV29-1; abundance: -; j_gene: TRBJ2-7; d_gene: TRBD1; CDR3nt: TGCAGCGTTGGTCCGGGACAGGGGGATAACGAGCAGTACTTC; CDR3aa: CSVGPGQGDNEQYF
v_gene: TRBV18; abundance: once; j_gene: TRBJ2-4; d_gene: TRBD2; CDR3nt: TGTGCCAGCTCACCCCCCACCTGGGGGACTAGGGGAGCCAAAAACATTCAGTACTTC; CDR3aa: CASSPPTWGTRGAKNIQYF
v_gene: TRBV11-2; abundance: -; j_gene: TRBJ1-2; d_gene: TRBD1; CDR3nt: TGTGCCAGCAGCCCGGGACAGGATCTTGGCTATGGCTACACCTTC; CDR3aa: CASSPGQDLGYGYTF
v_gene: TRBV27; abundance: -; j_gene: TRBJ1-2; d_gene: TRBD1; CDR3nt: TGTGCCACCCAAAGCGGACAGGGAGTATATGGCTACACCTTC; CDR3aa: CATQSGQGVYGYTF
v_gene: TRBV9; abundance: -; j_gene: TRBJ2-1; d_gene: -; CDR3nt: TGTGCCAGCAGCGCTGGGGTTACTAGCTCCTACAATGAGCAGTTCTTC; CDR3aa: CASSAGVTSSYNEQFF
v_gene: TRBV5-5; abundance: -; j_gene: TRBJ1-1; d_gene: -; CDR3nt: TGTGCCAGCAGCTTGTCCCAGGGGACTGAAGCTTTCTTT; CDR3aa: CASSLSQGTEAFF
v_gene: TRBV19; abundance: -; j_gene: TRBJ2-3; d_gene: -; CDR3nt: TGTGCCAGTAGTATCTTCCCTGATACGCAGTATTTT; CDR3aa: CASSIFPDTQYF
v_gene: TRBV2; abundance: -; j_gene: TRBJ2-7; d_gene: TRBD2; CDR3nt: TGTGCCAGCAGTGAAATGGGCGGGAGCTACGAGCAGTACTTC; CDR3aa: CASSEMGGSYEQYF
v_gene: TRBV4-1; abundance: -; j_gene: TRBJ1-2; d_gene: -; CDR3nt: TGCGCCAGCAGCCAAGTTGACACTACTCTGGGGGGCTACACCTTC; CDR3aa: CASSQVDTTLGGYTF